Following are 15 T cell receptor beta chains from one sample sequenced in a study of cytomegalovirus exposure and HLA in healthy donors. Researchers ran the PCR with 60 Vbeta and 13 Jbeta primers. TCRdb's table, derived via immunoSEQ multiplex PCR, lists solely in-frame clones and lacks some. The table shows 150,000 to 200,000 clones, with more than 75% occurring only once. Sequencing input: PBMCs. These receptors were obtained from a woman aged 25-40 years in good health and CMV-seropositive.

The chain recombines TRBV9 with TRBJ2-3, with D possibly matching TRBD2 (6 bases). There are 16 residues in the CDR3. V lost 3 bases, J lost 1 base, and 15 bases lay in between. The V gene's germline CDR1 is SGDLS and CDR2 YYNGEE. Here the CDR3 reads CASSAAGGAGTDTQYF. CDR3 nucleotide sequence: TGTGCCAGCAGCGCCGCGGGCGGGGCGGGCACAGATACGCAGTATTTT.

The CDR3 DNA reads TGTGCCAGCAGCGTAGCTAGCCTAGCGGGGACCGGGGAGCTGTTTTTT. It encodes CASSVASLAGTGELFF. The chain joins TRBV9 to TRBJ2-2, with TRBD2 matching over 9 bases. V gave up 0 bases and J gave up 5 bases; unmatched junction bases: 5. CDR1 is SGDLS, CDR2 YYNGEE, per germline. The CDR3 spans 16 residues.

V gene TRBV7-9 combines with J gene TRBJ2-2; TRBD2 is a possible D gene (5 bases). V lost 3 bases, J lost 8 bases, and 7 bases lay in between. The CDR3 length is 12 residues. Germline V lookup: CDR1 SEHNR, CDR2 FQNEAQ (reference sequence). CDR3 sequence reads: CASSFRGGELFF. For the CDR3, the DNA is TGTGCCAGCAGCTTTCGGGGTGGGGAGCTGTTTTTT.

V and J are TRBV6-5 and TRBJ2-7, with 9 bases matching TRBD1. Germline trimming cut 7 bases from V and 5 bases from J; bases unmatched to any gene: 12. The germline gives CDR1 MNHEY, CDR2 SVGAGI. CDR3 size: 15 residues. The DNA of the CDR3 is TGTGCCAGCACTCCCGGGTGGGGACAGGGAGACGAGCAGTACTTC. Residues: CASTPGWGQGDEQYF.

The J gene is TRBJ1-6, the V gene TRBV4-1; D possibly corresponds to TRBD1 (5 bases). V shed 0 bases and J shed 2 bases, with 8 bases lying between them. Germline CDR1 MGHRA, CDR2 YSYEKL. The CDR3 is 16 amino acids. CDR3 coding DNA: TGCGCCAGCAGCCAAGAAGGGGCAGCCTATAATTCACCCCTCCACTTT. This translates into CASSQEGAAYNSPLHF.

The CDR3 region is CASRSQGISEKLFF. Written as DNA, the CDR3 is TGTGCCAGCAGATCTCAGGGGATAAGTGAAAAACTGTTTTTT. V is TRBV6-6 and J is TRBJ1-4; a weak D match, TRBD1 (6 bases). The CDR3 runs to 14 residues. CDR1 MNHNY and CDR2 SVGAGI come from the germline V gene (reference sequence). With 6 bases removed from V and 7 bases from J, the gap between germline ends came to 15 bases.

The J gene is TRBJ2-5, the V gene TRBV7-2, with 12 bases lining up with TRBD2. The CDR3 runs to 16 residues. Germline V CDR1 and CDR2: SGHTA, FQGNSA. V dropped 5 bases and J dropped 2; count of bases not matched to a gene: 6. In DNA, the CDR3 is TGTGCCAGCAGCATCGACGGACTAGCGGGGCAAGAGACCCAGTACTTC. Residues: CASSIDGLAGQETQYF.

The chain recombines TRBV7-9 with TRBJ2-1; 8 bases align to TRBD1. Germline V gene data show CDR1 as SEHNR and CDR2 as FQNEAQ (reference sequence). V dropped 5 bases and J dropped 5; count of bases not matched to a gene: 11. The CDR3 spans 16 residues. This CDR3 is CASSTPAGGSHNEQFF. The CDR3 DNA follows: TGTGCCAGCAGCACCCCCGCAGGGGGCTCTCACAATGAGCAGTTCTTC.

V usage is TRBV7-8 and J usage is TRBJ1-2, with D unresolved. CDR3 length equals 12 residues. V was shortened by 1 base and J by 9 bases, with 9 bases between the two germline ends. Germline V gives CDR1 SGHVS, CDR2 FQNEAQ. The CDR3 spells CASSLGGNSYTF. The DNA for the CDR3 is TGTGCCAGCAGCTTAGGAGGGAACAGCTACACCTTC.

CDR3: CASSQDLVSGGRDTGELFF. CDR3 coding DNA: TGTGCCAGCAGCCAAGATCTAGTTAGCGGGGGGCGGGACACCGGGGAGCTGTTTTTT. The V and J genes are TRBV4-2 and TRBJ2-2; 10 nucleotides line up with TRBD2. The V gene end was trimmed by 0 bases and the J gene end by 3 bases; junction bases not matched to a gene: 10. The CDR3 has 19 residues. Germline CDR1 LGHNA, CDR2 YNFKEQ.

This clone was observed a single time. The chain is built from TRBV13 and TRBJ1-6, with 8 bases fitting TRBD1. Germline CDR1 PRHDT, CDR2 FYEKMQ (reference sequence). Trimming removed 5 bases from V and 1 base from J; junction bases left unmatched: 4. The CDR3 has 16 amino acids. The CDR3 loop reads CASSTGGWSYNSPLHF. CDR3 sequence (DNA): TGTGCCAGCAGCACAGGGGGGTGGTCCTATAATTCACCCCTCCACTTT.

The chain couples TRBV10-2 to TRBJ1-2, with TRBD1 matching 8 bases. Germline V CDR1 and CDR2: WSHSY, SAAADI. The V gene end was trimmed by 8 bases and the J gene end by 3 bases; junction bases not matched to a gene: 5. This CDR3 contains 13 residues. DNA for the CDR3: TGCGCCAGCCTCGACAGGGGTGACTATGGCTACACCTTC. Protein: CASLDRGDYGYTF.

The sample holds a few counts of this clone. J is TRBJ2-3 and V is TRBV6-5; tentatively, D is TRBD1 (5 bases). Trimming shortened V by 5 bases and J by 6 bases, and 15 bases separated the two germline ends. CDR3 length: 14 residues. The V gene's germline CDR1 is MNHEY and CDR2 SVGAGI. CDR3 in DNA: TGTGCCAGCAGTCCCTTTGCAGGGATCGATACGCAGTATTTT. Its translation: CASSPFAGIDTQYF.

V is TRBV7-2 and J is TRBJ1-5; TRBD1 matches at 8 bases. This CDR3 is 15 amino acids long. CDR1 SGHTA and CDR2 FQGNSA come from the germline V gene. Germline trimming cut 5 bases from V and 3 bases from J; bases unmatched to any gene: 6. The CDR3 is CASSPGQGHNQPQHF. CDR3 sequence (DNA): TGTGCCAGCAGCCCCGGACAGGGACACAATCAGCCCCAGCATTTT.

In DNA, the CDR3 is TGTGCCAGCAGCTTAGCGTCAGCGGGGGGGGGATGGGAGACCCAGTACTTC. Translating it yields CASSLASAGGGWETQYF. The chain is built from TRBV7-2 and TRBJ2-5, with 10 nucleotides matching TRBD2. The V gene's germline CDR1 is SGHTA and CDR2 FQGNSA. Trimming removed 0 bases from V and 5 bases from J; junction bases left unmatched: 9. CDR3 length: 17 residues.